This T cell receptor (beta chain) comes out of a study of blood T cell repertoires in COVID-19 (dated by TCRdb to 2020 to 2022). With respect to the entire study: The collaborator samples originated in the United States, Italy and Spain and spanned the acute and convalescent phases of COVID-19. The prospective study material was composed of cDNA or gDNA derived from T cells, B-cell-depleted T cells, or PBMCs. Deeply sampled blood TCRbeta repertoires from subjects exposed to, actively infected with, or recovered from COVID-19 were included in the dataset. The repertoires were released in a freely available public database meant as a resource for research on the immune response to SARS-CoV-2. The samples were drawn from the first 160 participants of the ongoing ImmuneRACE study and from 1,254 subjects provided by 6 global collaborators. Sample metadata almost always included a de-identified subject ID, COVID-19 status, age in years and sex. HLA class I and class II types, where available, came from metadata supplied by the sample provider rather than from assay-based typing.

About this clone itself: It lacks a known antigen. No per-base quality is available; no much larger clone lies one base away.

As encoded in the germline V gene, CDR1 is SGHRS while CDR2 is YFSETQ. The germline V end is reduced by 0 bases and the J end by 0 bases; junction bases left unmatched: 3. The CDR3 covers 16 residues, taking in both the cysteine and the phenylalanine. The sequence is cut down to CDR3 DNA, 48 bases in frame from base 1. Whole blood was collected in K2EDTA tubes by collaborating institutions according to the institutions' own protocols. For TCRbeta analysis, collaborators shipped samples in one of three forms: frozen whole blood, isolated PBMCs, or DNA extracted from either of those sample types. The immunoSEQ Assay, a bias-controlled multiplex PCR, was used to amplify TCRbeta CDR3 regions from genomic DNA. The study's processing was this. Nucleated cell counts per sample were estimated from amplification of reference gene primers within the assay. Sequence reads were collapsed and filtered to measure the absolute abundance of every unique TCRbeta CDR3 rearrangement. Productive Simpson clonality was computed per sample as the square root of Simpson's diversity index over productive rearrangements. Sourced from immuneACCESS, this table was stored by TCRdb with only in-frame sequences that have V and J called. A share of the clones is absent; for the studies checked, an unresolved V gene accounts for under half, and the remainder has no known explanation. V and J calls and clone size are given by that table; D and trimming were obtained from the DNA. The sample records some 260,000 clones, about 79% of which are singletons. Of the sample, about 9% falls within the top ten clones.

The paper as a whole reports these results and caveats: Clinical and demographic metadata were provided uncurated, with the amount varying by source and participant.

Source material: peripheral blood. The receptor was isolated from a man aged 80 or over with acute or convalescent COVID-19. The chain was built from TRBV5-1 and TRBJ1-3, and 7 junction bases match TRBD1. The nucleotide sequence reads as follows: TGCGCCAGCAGCTTGGGAGGGGGCGGCTCTGGAAACACCATATATTTT. Its product reads: CASSLGGGGSGNTIYF.